Shown below are 10 T cell receptor beta chains from a single sample sequenced in a study of T-cell memory formation after mild COVID-19. TCRdb analysed the 5' RACE reads with MiXCR anew, one entry per CDR3 protein. The sample carries approximately 560,000 distinct CDR3 sequences, around 15% recorded once. Sample: PBMCs or a T cell subset sorted from them (not recorded which). All receptors come from an adult woman who had mild COVID-19 (a few samples of this study predate the infection). Cell type and time point are not known.

J is TRBJ1-1 and V is TRBV5-1, with no clear D. This CDR3 contains 14 residues. Germline CDR1 SGHRS, CDR2 YFSETQ. V lost 5 bases and J lost 1, with 12 bases in between. CDR3 region: CASSVQTGNTEAFF. DNA for the CDR3: TGCGCCAGCAGTGTTCAGACGGGGAACACTGAAGCTTTCTTT.

This clonotype has more than one count but fewer than ten. The chain carries TRBV5-1 and TRBJ1-1, with D possibly being TRBD1 (6 bases). The CDR3 consists of 16 residues. V was pared by 0 bases and J by 0 bases, with 12 bases between. Germline V gene lookup returns CDR1 SGHRS and CDR2 YFSETQ. The CDR3 bases are TGCGCCAGCAGCTTGGCCGGACAGATAATGAACACTGAAGCTTTCTTT. It translates to CASSLAGQIMNTEAFF. Filled out from reference TRBV5-1 and TRBJ1-1, the complete variable domain reads KAGVTQTPRYLIKTRGQQVTLSCSPISGHRSVSWYQQTPGQGLQFLFEYFSETQRNKGNFPGRFSGRQFSNSRSEMNVSTLELGDSALYLCASSLAGQIMNTEAFFGQGTRLTVV.

The J gene is TRBJ2-5, the V gene TRBV20-1, with unresolved D. Germline CDR1 and CDR2: DFQATT and SNEGSKA (reference sequence). V was pared by 1 base and J by 5 bases, with 14 bases between. The CDR3 is 14 amino acids. This CDR3 is CSARVATGRETQYF. DNA of the CDR3: TGCAGTGCTAGAGTGGCGACCGGCAGGGAGACCCAGTACTTC.

This clonotype came up a few times. The genes are TRBV6-5 and TRBJ2-4; D might be TRBD1 or TRBD2, each matching 5 bases. In germline, CDR1 is MNHEY, CDR2 SVGAGI. The CDR3 contains 14 residues. V lost 6 bases and J 1 base, leaving 10 bases between the germline ends. Written as DNA, the CDR3 is TGTGCCAGCAGCAGAGGGGAGGCCAAAAACATTCAGTACTTC. Its translation: CASSRGEAKNIQYF.

The CDR3: CSAVGLAHYNEQFF. CDR3 nucleotides: TGCAGTGCCGTCGGACTAGCGCATTACAATGAGCAGTTCTTC. The V and J genes are TRBV20-1 and TRBJ2-1; 9 nucleotides line up with TRBD2. J lost 4 bases, V lost 6 bases, and 7 bases had no gene match. The CDR3 consists of 14 residues. Germline CDR1 reads DFQATT; CDR2 reads SNEGSKA (reference sequence).

This chain connects TRBV2 to TRBJ2-3, with 10 bases fitting TRBD2. Germline V CDR1 and CDR2: SNHLY, FYNNEI. The CDR3 has 13 residues. The V and J ends lost 7 bases and 4 bases, in that order; junction bases with no gene match: 2. CDR3 DNA sequence: TGTGCCAGCAATGGACTAGCGGCAGATACGCAGTATTTT. As protein: CASNGLAADTQYF.

The V call is TRBV7-9, the J call TRBJ2-7; 9 bases line up with TRBD1. After removal of 1 base from V and 7 bases from J, the junction contained 8 bases not matched to a gene. Germline values: CDR1 SEHNR, CDR2 FQNEAQ (reference sequence). This CDR3 has 15 amino acids. CDR3 residues: CASSLVTGGRREQYF. The CDR3 DNA follows: TGTGCCAGCAGCTTAGTGACAGGGGGTCGGCGAGAGCAGTACTTC.

The CDR3 DNA sequence: TGCAGTGCTAGATCAGCGGGAGGGGCCAAAAACATTCAGTACTTC. This sequence encodes CSARSAGGAKNIQYF. The chain is built from TRBV20-1 and TRBJ2-4; 10 nucleotides agree with TRBD2. After removal of 2 bases from V and 1 base from J, the junction contained 2 bases not matched to a gene. The CDR3 is 15 amino acids. Germline CDR1 and CDR2: DFQATT and SNEGSKA (reference sequence).

This chain uses TRBV24-1 with TRBJ2-3; D gene ambiguous. CDR3 size: 18 residues. V lost 4 bases, J lost 2 bases, and 21 bases lay in between. Germline values: CDR1 KGHDR, CDR2 SFDVKD. The CDR3 region has the DNA TGTGCCACCAGTGACGCTGGCGACTTTACGGGTCCCACAGATACGCAGTATTTT. Translation: CATSDAGDFTGPTDTQYF.

This chain uses TRBV5-4 with TRBJ2-5, with TRBD1 identical over 8 bases. J was trimmed by 8 bases and V by 0 bases; bases with no gene match: 12. The CDR3 is 16 residues long. From germline, CDR1 is SGHNT and CDR2 YYREEE (reference sequence). CDR3 protein: CASSLGQGMPISTQYF. As DNA, the CDR3 is TGTGCCAGCAGCTTGGGACAGGGGATGCCCATCAGCACCCAGTACTTC.